This TCR beta chain was found in a study of T cell repertoires in cytomegalovirus infection. The germline gives CDR1 SGHTA, CDR2 FQGNSA. The CDR3 has 14 residues. Trimming cost V 5 bases and J 8 bases, with 16 bases left between them. TCRdb re-derived calls from the reads in MiXCR, one entry per CDR3 protein. The table records roughly 720,000 distinct CDR3 sequences, approximately 40% of them present only once. This sequence joins TRBV7-2 and TRBJ2-1; D ambiguous. This TCR was sampled from a human donor in good health (CMV status not recorded). Some clones in this sample may be carry-over from other donors' samples. The sequencing sample was made of PBMCs. CDR3 region: CASSPNSPADEQFF. The CDR3 nucleotides are TGTGCCAGCAGCCCAAACTCTCCTGCGGATGAGCAGTTCTTC.